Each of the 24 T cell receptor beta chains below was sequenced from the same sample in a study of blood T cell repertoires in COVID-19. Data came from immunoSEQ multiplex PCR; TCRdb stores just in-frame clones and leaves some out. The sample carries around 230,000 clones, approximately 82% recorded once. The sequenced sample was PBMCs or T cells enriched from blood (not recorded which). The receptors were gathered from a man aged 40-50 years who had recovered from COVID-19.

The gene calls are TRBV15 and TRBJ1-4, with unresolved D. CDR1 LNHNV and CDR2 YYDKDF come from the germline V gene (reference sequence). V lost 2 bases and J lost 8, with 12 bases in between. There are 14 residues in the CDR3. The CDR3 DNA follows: TGTGCCACCAGCAGAATCCCGGGTGAAGAAAAACTGTTTTTT. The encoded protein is CATSRIPGEEKLFF. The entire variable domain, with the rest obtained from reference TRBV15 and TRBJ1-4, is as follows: DAMVIQNPRYQVTQFGKPVTLSCSQTLNHNVMYWYQQKSSQAPKLLFHYYDKDFNNEADTPDNFQSRRPNTSFCFLDIRSPGLGDTAMYLCATSRIPGEEKLFFGSGTQLSVL.

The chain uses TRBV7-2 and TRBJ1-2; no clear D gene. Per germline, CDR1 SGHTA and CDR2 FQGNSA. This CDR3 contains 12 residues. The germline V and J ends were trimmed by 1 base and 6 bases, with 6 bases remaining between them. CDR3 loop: CASSLGLDGYTF. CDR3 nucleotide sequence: TGTGCCAGCAGCTTAGGTCTTGATGGCTACACCTTC.

The CDR3 coding sequence is TGTGCCAGCAGCCCTCCGTCGGATGGCTACACCTTC. It codes for CASSPPSDGYTF. The chain is built from TRBV7-2 and TRBJ1-2; D is unclear. Trimming pared 5 bases from V and 6 bases from J, leaving 10 bases between. There are 12 residues in the CDR3. The germline CDR1 and CDR2 sequences are SGHTA and FQGNSA.

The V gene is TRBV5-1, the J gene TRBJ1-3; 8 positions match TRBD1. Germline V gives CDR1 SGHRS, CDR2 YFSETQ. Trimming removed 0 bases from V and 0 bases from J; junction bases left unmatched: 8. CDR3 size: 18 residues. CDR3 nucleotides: TGCGCCAGCAGCTTGGGGACAGGGCTAACTGACTCTGGAAACACCATATATTTT. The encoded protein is CASSLGTGLTDSGNTIYF. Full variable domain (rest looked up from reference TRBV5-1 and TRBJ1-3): KAGVTQTPRYLIKTRGQQVTLSCSPISGHRSVSWYQQTPGQGLQFLFEYFSETQRNKGNFPGRFSGRQFSNSRSEMNVSTLELGDSALYLCASSLGTGLTDSGNTIYFGEGSWLTVV.

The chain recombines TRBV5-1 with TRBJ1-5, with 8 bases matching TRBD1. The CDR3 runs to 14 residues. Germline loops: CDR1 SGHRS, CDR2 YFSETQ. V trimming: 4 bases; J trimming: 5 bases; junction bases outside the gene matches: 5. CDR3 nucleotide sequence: TGCGCCAGCAGCATAGGGACAGGAGATCAGCCCCAGCATTTT. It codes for CASSIGTGDQPQHF.

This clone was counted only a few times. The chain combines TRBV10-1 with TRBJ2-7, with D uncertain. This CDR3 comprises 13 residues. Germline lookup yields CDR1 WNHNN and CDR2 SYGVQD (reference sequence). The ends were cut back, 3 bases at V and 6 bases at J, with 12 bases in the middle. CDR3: CASSEVPTGEQYF. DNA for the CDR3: TGCGCCAGCAGTGAAGTCCCGACGGGCGAGCAGTACTTC.

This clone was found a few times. CDR3 in amino acids: CSVSSGSNTGELFF. The CDR3 DNA sequence: TGCAGCGTTTCGAGCGGGTCGAACACCGGGGAGCTGTTTTTT. The V gene is TRBV29-1, the J gene TRBJ2-2; TRBD2 is a possible D gene (6 bases). Germline values: CDR1 SQVTM, CDR2 ANQGSEA. This CDR3 region has 14 residues. Trimming removed 5 bases at V and 0 bases at J, with 10 bases between.

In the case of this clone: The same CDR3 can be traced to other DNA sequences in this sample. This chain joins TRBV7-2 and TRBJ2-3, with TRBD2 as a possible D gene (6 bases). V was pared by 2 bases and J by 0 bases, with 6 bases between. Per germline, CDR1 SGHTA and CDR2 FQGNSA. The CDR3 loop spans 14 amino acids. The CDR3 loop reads CASSLSGSTDTQYF. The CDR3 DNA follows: TGTGCCAGCAGCTTAAGCGGGAGCACAGATACGCAGTATTTT.

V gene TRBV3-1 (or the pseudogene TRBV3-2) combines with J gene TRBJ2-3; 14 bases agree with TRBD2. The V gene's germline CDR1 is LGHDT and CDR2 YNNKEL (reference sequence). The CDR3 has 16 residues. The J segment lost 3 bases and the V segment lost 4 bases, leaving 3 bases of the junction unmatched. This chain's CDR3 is CASSLGTSGGTDTQYF. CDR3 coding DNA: TGTGCCAGCAGCCTCGGGACTAGCGGGGGAACAGATACGCAGTATTTT.

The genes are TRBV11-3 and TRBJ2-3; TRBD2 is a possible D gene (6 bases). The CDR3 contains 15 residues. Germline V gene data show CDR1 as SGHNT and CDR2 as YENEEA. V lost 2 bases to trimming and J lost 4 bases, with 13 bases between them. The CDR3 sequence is CASSLQGGWADTQYF. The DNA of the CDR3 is TGTGCCAGCAGCTTACAGGGAGGTTGGGCAGATACGCAGTATTTT.

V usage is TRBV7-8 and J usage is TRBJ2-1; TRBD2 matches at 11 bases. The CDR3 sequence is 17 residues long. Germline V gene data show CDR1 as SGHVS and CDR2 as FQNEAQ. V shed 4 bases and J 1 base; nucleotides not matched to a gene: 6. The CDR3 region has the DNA TGTGCCAGCAGCTGGGATAGCGGGGGGGTTTCCTACAATGAGCAGTTCTTC. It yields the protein CASSWDSGGVSYNEQFF.

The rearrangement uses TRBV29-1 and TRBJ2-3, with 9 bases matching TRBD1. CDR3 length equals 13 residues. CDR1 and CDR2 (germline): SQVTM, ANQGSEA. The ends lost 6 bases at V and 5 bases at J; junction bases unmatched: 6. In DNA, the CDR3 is TGCAGCGTACTAACAGGGGGCAGAGATACGCAGTATTTT. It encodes CSVLTGGRDTQYF.

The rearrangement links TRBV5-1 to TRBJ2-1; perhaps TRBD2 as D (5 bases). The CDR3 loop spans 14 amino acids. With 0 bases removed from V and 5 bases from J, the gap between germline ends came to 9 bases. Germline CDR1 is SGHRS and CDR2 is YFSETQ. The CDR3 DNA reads TGCGCCAGCAGCTTGGCGGGGTTCGACAATGAGCAGTTCTTC. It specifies CASSLAGFDNEQFF.

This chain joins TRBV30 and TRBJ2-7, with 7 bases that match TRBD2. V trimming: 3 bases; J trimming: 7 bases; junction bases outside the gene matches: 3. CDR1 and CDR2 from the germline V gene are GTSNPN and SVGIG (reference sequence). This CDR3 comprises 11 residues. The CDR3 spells CAWRGGDEQYF. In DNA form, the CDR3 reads TGTGCCTGGAGGGGGGGGGATGAGCAGTACTTC.

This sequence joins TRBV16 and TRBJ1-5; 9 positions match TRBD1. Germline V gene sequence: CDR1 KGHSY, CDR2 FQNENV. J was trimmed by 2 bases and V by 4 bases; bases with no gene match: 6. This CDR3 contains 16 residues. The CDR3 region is CASSRTGDDGNQPQHF. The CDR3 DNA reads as TGTGCCAGCAGCCGGACAGGGGATGATGGCAATCAGCCCCAGCATTTT.

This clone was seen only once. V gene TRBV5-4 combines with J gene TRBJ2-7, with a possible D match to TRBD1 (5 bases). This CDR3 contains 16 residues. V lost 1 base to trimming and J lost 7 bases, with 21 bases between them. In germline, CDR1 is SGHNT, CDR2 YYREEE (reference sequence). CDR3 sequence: CASSLMTHTGGGEQYF. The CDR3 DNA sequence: TGTGCCAGCAGCTTGATGACCCACACAGGCGGCGGAGAGCAGTACTTC.

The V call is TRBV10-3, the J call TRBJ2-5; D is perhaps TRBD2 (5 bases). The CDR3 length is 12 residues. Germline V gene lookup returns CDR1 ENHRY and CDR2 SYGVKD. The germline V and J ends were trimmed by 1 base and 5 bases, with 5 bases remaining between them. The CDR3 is CAISEWRETQYF. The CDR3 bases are TGTGCCATCAGTGAGTGGAGGGAGACCCAGTACTTC.

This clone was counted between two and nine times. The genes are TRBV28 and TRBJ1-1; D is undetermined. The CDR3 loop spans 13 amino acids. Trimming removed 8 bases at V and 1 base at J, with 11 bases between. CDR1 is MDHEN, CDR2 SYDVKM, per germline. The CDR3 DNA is TGTGCCAGCCGGAGGGAGGGGAACACTGAAGCTTTCTTT. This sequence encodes CASRREGNTEAFF.

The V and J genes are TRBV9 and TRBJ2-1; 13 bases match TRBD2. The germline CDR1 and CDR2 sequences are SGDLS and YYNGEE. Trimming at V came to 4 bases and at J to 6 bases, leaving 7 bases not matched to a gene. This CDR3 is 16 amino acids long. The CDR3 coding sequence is TGTGCCAGCAGCTTGACTAGCGGGAGGCCTGTCAATGAGCAGTTCTTC. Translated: CASSLTSGRPVNEQFF.

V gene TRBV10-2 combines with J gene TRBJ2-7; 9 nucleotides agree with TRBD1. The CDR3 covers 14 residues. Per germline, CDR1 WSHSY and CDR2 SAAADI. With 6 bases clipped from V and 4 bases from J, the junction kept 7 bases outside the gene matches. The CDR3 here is CASRFPGQGYEQYF. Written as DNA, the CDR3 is TGCGCCAGCAGGTTCCCGGGACAGGGATACGAGCAGTACTTC.

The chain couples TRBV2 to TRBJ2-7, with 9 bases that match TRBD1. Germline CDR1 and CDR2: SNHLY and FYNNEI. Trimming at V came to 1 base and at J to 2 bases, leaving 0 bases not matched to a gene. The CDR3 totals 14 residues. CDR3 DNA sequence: TGTGCCAGCAGTGAAGGGACAGGGGCCTACGAGCAGTACTTC. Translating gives CASSEGTGAYEQYF.

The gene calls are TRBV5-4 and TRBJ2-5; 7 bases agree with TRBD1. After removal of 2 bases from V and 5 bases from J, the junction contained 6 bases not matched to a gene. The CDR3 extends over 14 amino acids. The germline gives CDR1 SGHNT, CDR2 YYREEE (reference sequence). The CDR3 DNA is TGTGCCAGCAGCTTCAAACAGGGGTGGGAGACCCAGTACTTC. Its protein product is CASSFKQGWETQYF.

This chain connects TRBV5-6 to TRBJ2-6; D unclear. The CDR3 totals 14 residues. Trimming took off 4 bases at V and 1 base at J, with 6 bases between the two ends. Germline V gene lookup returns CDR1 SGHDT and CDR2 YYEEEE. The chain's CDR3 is CASSPLSGANVLTF. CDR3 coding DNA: TGTGCCAGCAGCCCCCTGTCTGGGGCCAACGTCCTGACTTTC.

The CDR3 DNA reads as TGTGCCAGCAGTTTAGGCGATGAGCAGTTCTTC. Its protein product is CASSLGDEQFF. V and J are TRBV12-3 or TRBV12-4 and TRBJ2-1; no clear D gene. The CDR3 has 11 amino acids. Trimming took off 1 base at V and 8 bases at J, with 3 bases between the two ends.